This passage covers 22 T cell receptor beta chains from one sample sequenced in a study of OX40 agonist ivuxolimab in advanced cancers. Sequencing used immunoSEQ multiplex PCR; TCRdb keeps in-frame clones, though not all of them. This sample has 96,000 or so clones, with more than 80% found just once. Sequencing was performed on CD4+ or CD8+ T cells sorted from blood, taken in a trial of the OX40 agonist ivuxolimab. These receptors all come from an adult with an advanced solid tumor such as melanoma, head and neck, liver or kidney cancer.

V usage is TRBV29-1 and J usage is TRBJ2-2, with D possibly being TRBD2 (5 bases). From germline, CDR1 is SQVTM and CDR2 ANQGSEA. The CDR3 runs 15 residues. Trimming shortened V by 4 bases and J by 4 bases, and 16 bases separated the two germline ends. The CDR3 here is CSVVNEGLPTGELFF. The CDR3 DNA is TGCAGCGTTGTTAACGAGGGCCTACCCACCGGGGAGCTGTTTTTT.

The J gene is TRBJ1-1, the V gene TRBV10-1, with D possibly being TRBD1 (5 bases). V lost 8 bases and J lost 1, with 14 bases in between. Germline V gene sequence: CDR1 WNHNN, CDR2 SYGVQD (reference sequence). The CDR3 sequence is 14 residues long. CDR3 sequence: CASAWGGWNTEAFF. The CDR3 DNA reads as TGCGCCAGCGCCTGGGGGGGATGGAACACTGAAGCTTTCTTT.

The chain combines TRBV7-2 with TRBJ1-3; D remains ambiguous. Germline values: CDR1 SGHTA, CDR2 FQGNSA. V dropped 3 bases and J dropped 2 bases, with 8 bases sitting between them. The CDR3 extends over 14 amino acids. CDR3 sequence: CASSFWGAGNTIYF. The CDR3 DNA follows: TGTGCCAGCAGCTTTTGGGGAGCTGGAAACACCATATATTTT. Combining the CDR3 with reference TRBV7-2 and TRBJ1-3 gives the whole variable domain GAGVSQSPSNKVTEKGKDVELRCDPISGHTALYWYRQSLGQGLEFLIYFQGNSAPDKSGLPSDRFSAERTGGSVSTLTIQRTQQEDSAVYLCASSFWGAGNTIYFGEGSWLTVV.

V and J are TRBV15 and TRBJ2-4; no clear D gene. Germline V gene sequence: CDR1 LNHNV, CDR2 YYDKDF (reference sequence). This CDR3 is built from 17 residues. V was trimmed by 0 bases and J by 2 bases, leaving 14 bases between them. CDR3 nucleotides: TGTGCCACCAGCAGAGATGGTGGCCGGCTGACCAAAAACATTCAGTACTTC. Protein sequence: CATSRDGGRLTKNIQYF.

The chain combines TRBV27 with TRBJ2-7; D gene uncertain. Germline loops: CDR1 MNHEY, CDR2 SMNVEV (reference sequence). Trimming took off 5 bases at V and 0 bases at J, with 11 bases between the two ends. The length of the CDR3 is 14 residues. CDR3 amino acids: CASSLLSSSYEQYF. DNA of the CDR3: TGTGCCAGCAGTCTCCTTTCGAGCTCCTACGAGCAGTACTTC.

The rearrangement uses TRBV5-6 and TRBJ2-6; D uncertain. V gave up 1 base and J gave up 0 bases, with 8 bases separating them. Looked up from germline, CDR1 is SGHDT and CDR2 is YYEEEE. This CDR3 contains 16 residues. CDR3 DNA: TGTGCCAGCAGCTTGAATCGGGTCTCTGGGGCCAACGTCCTGACTTTC. Translation gives CASSLNRVSGANVLTF.

The gene calls are TRBV9 and TRBJ2-7; 11 nucleotides match TRBD2. CDR1 is SGDLS, CDR2 YYNGEE, per germline. This CDR3 region has 14 residues. V gave up 3 bases and J gave up 3 bases; unmatched junction bases: 2. The CDR3 sequence: CASSDGTSGYEQYF. The CDR3 DNA is TGTGCCAGCAGCGACGGGACTAGCGGCTACGAGCAGTACTTC.

This clone was counted ten times or more. This chain uses TRBV18 with TRBJ2-4, with D perhaps matching TRBD1 or TRBD2 (5 bases each). Trimming left V 2 bases short and J 7 bases short, with 9 bases between. Germline V lookup: CDR1 KGHSH, CDR2 LQKENI. The CDR3 is 13 residues long. The DNA for the CDR3 is TGTGCCAGCTCACCAGGGGGATCGAACATTCAGTACTTC. It encodes CASSPGGSNIQYF.

V and J are TRBV30 and TRBJ1-2; weak D call: TRBD1 (5 bases). CDR1 GTSNPN and CDR2 SVGIG come from the germline V gene (reference sequence). V lost 5 bases and J lost 1, with 17 bases in between. CDR3 length: 15 amino acids. The CDR3 reads CAWGGRLGFNYGYTF. DNA of the CDR3: TGTGCCTGGGGGGGGAGGTTGGGCTTTAACTATGGCTACACCTTC.

In this sample, this clone turned up a few times. CDR3 amino acids: CASSPDTLYGYTF. The CDR3 bases are TGTGCCAGCAGTCCAGACACGCTCTATGGCTACACCTTC. The V gene is TRBV14, the J gene TRBJ1-2, with no clear D. From germline, CDR1 is SGHDN and CDR2 FVKESK. Between the trimmed V and J ends, which lost 6 bases and 4 bases, there was a span of 12 bases. The CDR3 extends over 13 amino acids.

This rearrangement joins TRBV7-2 to TRBJ2-5; unclear D gene. The CDR3 is 14 amino acids. Per germline, CDR1 SGHTA and CDR2 FQGNSA. Trimming took off 0 bases at V and 3 bases at J, with 8 bases between the two ends. The CDR3 DNA reads as TGTGCCAGCAGCTTAGCGGGTGAGAAAGAGACCCAGTACTTC. Its translation: CASSLAGEKETQYF. Supplemented by reference TRBV7-2 and TRBJ2-5, the full variable domain reads GAGVSQSPSNKVTEKGKDVELRCDPISGHTALYWYRQSLGQGLEFLIYFQGNSAPDKSGLPSDRFSAERTGGSVSTLTIQRTQQEDSAVYLCASSLAGEKETQYFGPGTRLLVL.

The chain employs TRBV19 and TRBJ1-1; D not resolved. Germline-derived CDR1 and CDR2 are LNHDA and SQIVND (reference sequence). The germline V and J ends were trimmed by 5 bases and 0 bases, with 13 bases remaining between them. This CDR3 spans 15 amino acids. As DNA, the CDR3 is TGTGCCAGTAGTGGGCCGTGGGTCATGAACACTGAAGCTTTCTTT. This encodes CASSGPWVMNTEAFF.

The V and J genes are TRBV15 and TRBJ2-7, with TRBD2 as a possible D gene (6 bases). CDR1 is LNHNV, CDR2 YYDKDF, per germline (reference sequence). The CDR3 extends over 15 amino acids. V lost 0 bases and J 3 bases, leaving 12 bases between the germline ends. In DNA, the CDR3 is TGTGCCACCAGCAGAGAGGGGACGGGACTCTACGAGCAGTACTTC. It yields the protein CATSREGTGLYEQYF.

In its sample, this clone was seen a few times. The rearrangement joins TRBV7-2 to TRBJ2-3, with 8 bases lining up with TRBD2. With V trimmed by 4 bases and J by 6 bases, 18 bases remained unmatched. The CDR3 totals 18 residues. The V gene's germline CDR1 is SGHTA and CDR2 FQGNSA. Here the CDR3 DNA reads TGTGCCAGCAGCTCCCCCAGTCAGGGACTAGGCGGGTGGGATACGCAGTATTTT. Translating it yields CASSSPSQGLGGWDTQYF.

The rearrangement uses TRBV11-3 and TRBJ2-5; a possible D gene is TRBD1 (5 bases). The germline V gene encodes CDR1 SGHNT and CDR2 YENEEA. The CDR3 has 14 amino acids. The ends were cut back, 5 bases at V and 2 bases at J, with 12 bases in the middle. The CDR3 here is CASSQGGAQETQYF. In nucleotides, the CDR3 is TGTGCCAGCAGCCAGGGCGGAGCGCAAGAGACCCAGTACTTC.

This chain connects TRBV15 to TRBJ2-7; TRBD1 aligns across 10 bases. V lost 6 bases and J lost 1; bases outside the gene matches: 3. This CDR3 region has 14 residues. Germline V gene lookup returns CDR1 LNHNV and CDR2 YYDKDF (reference sequence). As DNA, the CDR3 is TGTGCCACCAGTCAGGACAGGGGGTCCTACGAGCAGTACTTC. As protein: CATSQDRGSYEQYF.

The gene calls are TRBV18 and TRBJ2-7; D is uncertain. CDR1 and CDR2 (germline): KGHSH, LQKENI. The germline V and J ends were trimmed by 3 bases and 0 bases, with 12 bases remaining between them. CDR3 length: 15 residues. In DNA, the CDR3 is TGTGCCAGCTCACCCCTTAGTGTTAGCTCCTACGAGCAGTACTTC. It specifies CASSPLSVSSYEQYF.

This rearrangement joins TRBV10-1 to TRBJ2-1, with a weak D call TRBD1 (6 bases). The CDR3 sequence is 13 residues long. Trimming took off 6 bases at V and 12 bases at J, with 18 bases between the two ends. Germline V CDR1 and CDR2: WNHNN, SYGVQD (reference sequence). The CDR3 reads CASSPQGHLAQFF. The CDR3 coding sequence is TGCGCCAGCAGCCCCCAGGGGCATTTAGCGCAGTTCTTC.

The chain links TRBV2 to TRBJ1-2, with D unclear. Trimming removed 3 bases from V and 1 base from J, with 9 bases in between. The CDR3 consists of 14 residues. Germline loops: CDR1 SNHLY, CDR2 FYNNEI. Written as DNA, the CDR3 is TGTGCCAGCAGTGATTTGCAGTTTAACTATGGCTACACCTTC. It yields the protein CASSDLQFNYGYTF. The variable domain in full, with the rest retrieved from reference TRBV2 and TRBJ1-2, is EPEVTQTPSHQVTQMGQEVILRCVPISNHLYFYWYRQILGQKVEFLVSFYNNEISEKSEIFDDQFSVERPDGSNFTLKIRSTKLEDSAMYFCASSDLQFNYGYTFGSGTRLTVV.

The V and J genes are TRBV18 and TRBJ1-4; D is unclear. CDR3 size: 13 residues. CDR1 is KGHSH and CDR2 is LQKENI in the germline V gene. Trimming took off 3 bases at V and 8 bases at J, with 10 bases between the two ends. This CDR3 is CASSPDGREKLFF. CDR3 bases: TGTGCCAGCTCACCCGACGGGCGGGAAAAACTGTTTTTT.

This chain joins TRBV7-9 and TRBJ1-1, with D hard to call. From germline, CDR1 is SEHNR and CDR2 FQNEAQ (reference sequence). V was pared by 5 bases and J by 0 bases, with 4 bases between. The CDR3 extends over 12 amino acids. The CDR3 coding sequence is TGTGCCAGCAGCCAAATGAACACTGAAGCTTTCTTT. Translating gives CASSQMNTEAFF.

This clone was seen a handful of times. This chain connects TRBV4-1 to TRBJ2-7; 7 positions agree with TRBD2. The trim removed 0 bases at V and 3 bases at J, leaving 5 bases unmatched. Per germline, CDR1 MGHRA and CDR2 YSYEKL. This CDR3 is built from 15 residues. The CDR3 region has the DNA TGCGCCAGCAGCCAAGAAGGACGGGGGGACTACGAGCAGTACTTC. Translation gives CASSQEGRGDYEQYF.